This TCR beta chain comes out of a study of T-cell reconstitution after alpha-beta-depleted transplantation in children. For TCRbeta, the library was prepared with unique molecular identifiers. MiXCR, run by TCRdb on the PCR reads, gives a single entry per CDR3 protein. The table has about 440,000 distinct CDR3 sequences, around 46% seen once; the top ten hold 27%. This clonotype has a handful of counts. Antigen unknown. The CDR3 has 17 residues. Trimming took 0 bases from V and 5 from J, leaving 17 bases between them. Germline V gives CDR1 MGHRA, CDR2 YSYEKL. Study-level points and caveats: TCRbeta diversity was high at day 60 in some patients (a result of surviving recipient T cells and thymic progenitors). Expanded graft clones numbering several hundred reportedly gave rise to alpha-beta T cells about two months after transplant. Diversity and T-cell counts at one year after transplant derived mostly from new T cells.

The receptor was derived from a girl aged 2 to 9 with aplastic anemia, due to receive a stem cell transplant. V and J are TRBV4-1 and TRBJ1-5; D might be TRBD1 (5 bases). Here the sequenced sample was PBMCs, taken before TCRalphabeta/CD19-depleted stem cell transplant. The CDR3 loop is CASSQEGPGAGDQPQHF. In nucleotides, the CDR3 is TGCGCCAGCAGCCAAGAGGGCCCCGGGGCCGGGGATCAGCCCCAGCATTTT.